These 23 T cell receptor beta chains came from one sample sequenced in a study of metastatic and nonmetastatic thyroid tumors. TCRdb ran MiXCR on the PCR reads. The table shows 25,000 to 35,000 clones, with 15% to 20% occurring only once. Treatment of any kind had been given to no patient before thyroid surgery. Sample: blood. All receptors come from a female donor with papillary thyroid cancer or a benign thyroid nodule (not recorded which). Some clones in this sample may be carry-over from other donors' samples.

This chain connects TRBV20-1 to TRBJ1-2; tentative D call: TRBD1 (5 bases). Germline CDR1 reads DFQATT; CDR2 reads SNEGSKA (reference sequence). The CDR3 consists of 14 residues. V lost 3 bases and J lost 2, with 13 bases in between. The CDR3 reads CSASAEGRNYGYTF. In DNA form, the CDR3 reads TGCAGTGCTAGTGCTGAGGGGCGCAACTATGGCTACACCTTC.

In this sample, this clone turned up many times. The V and J genes are TRBV19 and TRBJ1-5; a weak D match, TRBD1 (5 bases). Germline CDR1 and CDR2: LNHDA and SQIVND (reference sequence). The CDR3 has 15 amino acids. Trimming removed 6 bases at V and 7 bases at J, with 19 bases between. The CDR3 region is CASRMVGGKGQPQHF. For the CDR3, the DNA is TGTGCCAGTAGAATGGTGGGGGGAAAGGGACAGCCCCAGCATTTT.

The sample holds many counts of this clone. This chain links TRBV12-3 or TRBV12-4 with TRBJ1-6; no firm D call. The CDR3 runs to 14 residues. The V end lost 3 bases, the J end lost 5 bases, and 8 bases lay between the germline ends. CDR3 protein: CASSFRRDNSPLHF. The CDR3 region has the DNA TGTGCCAGCAGTTTTCGGAGAGATAATTCACCCCTCCACTTT.

This clone has a count of ten or more. The CDR3 reads CASSSTGDTGELFF. The DNA of the CDR3 is TGTGCCAGCAGTTCAACAGGGGACACCGGGGAGCTGTTTTTT. V and J are TRBV7-3 and TRBJ2-2; 7 nucleotides agree with TRBD1. The J segment lost 3 bases and the V segment lost 6 bases, leaving 4 bases of the junction unmatched. Germline V CDR1 and CDR2: SGHTA, FQGTGA. The CDR3 consists of 14 residues.

By sample fraction, this clone is medium-sized. V is TRBV6-1 and J is TRBJ2-6; TRBD1 agrees at 7 bases. Trimming cost V 5 bases and J 2 bases; bases outside gene matches: 6. The length of the CDR3 is 16 residues. CDR1 MNHNS and CDR2 SASEGT come from the germline V gene. CDR3 nucleotide sequence: TGTGCCAGCAGTTCATCTACAGGGGCTGGGGCCAACGTCCTGACTTTC. Translating gives CASSSSTGAGANVLTF.

This clone was recorded at least ten times. The CDR3 nucleotides read TGCGCCAGCAGCTTGGTTGATTGGTTGAACACCGGGGAGCTGTTTTTT. Amino acids: CASSLVDWLNTGELFF. The chain has TRBV5-1 and TRBJ2-2; D ambiguous. CDR1 and CDR2 (germline): SGHRS, YFSETQ. This CDR3 contains 16 residues. V was clipped by 0 bases and J by 1 base, with 10 bases between them.

This clone was counted ten times or more. The same CDR3 can be traced to other DNA sequences in this sample. The gene calls are TRBV6-1 and TRBJ1-5, with D uncertain. This CDR3 spans 11 amino acids. The V and J ends lost 3 bases and 9 bases respectively, with 6 bases between them. CDR1 is MNHNS and CDR2 is SASEGT in the germline V gene. The CDR3 here is CASSEVGPQHF. In nucleotides, the CDR3 is TGTGCCAGCAGTGAGGTTGGGCCCCAGCATTTT.

The table lists this clone with many counts. The V and J genes are TRBV10-3 and TRBJ1-1; D unresolved. V was trimmed by 6 bases and J by 5 bases, leaving 16 bases between them. CDR3 size: 14 residues. CDR1 and CDR2 from the germline V gene are ENHRY and SYGVKD. The CDR3 DNA sequence: TGTGCCATCAGGAGAACGGCGCTTGGGACTGAAGCTTTCTTT. Its protein product is CAIRRTALGTEAFF.

This clone was seen many times. Its ends do not fully match the called genes, so a read error is possible. The chain uses TRBV15 and TRBJ1-4, with D perhaps TRBD1 (5 bases). The CDR3 spans 12 residues. Germline lookup yields CDR1 LNHNV and CDR2 YYDKDF (reference sequence). CDR3 bases: TGTGCCACCAGCAGAGACAGGGAAACACTGTTTTTT. This gives the protein CATSRDRETLFF.

Note on this clone: This may be a read error, as it is one base from a much larger clone. The gene calls are TRBV7-9 and TRBJ2-1; D gene unclear. There are 11 residues in the CDR3. In germline, CDR1 is SEHNR, CDR2 FQNEAQ (reference sequence). DNA for the CDR3: TGTGCCAGCAGCTATCCGGTACTCGAGGTCTTC. This gives the protein CASSYPVLEVF.

This clone has just a few counts. A read error is possible here, since a much larger clone lies one base away. This chain connects TRBV5-4 to TRBJ1-2; D perhaps matches TRBD1 (5 bases). Germline V gene sequence: CDR1 SGHNT, CDR2 YYREEE (reference sequence). CDR3 length equals 14 residues. The CDR3 DNA reads TGTGCCAGCGGCTTGTCGAGACAGTTCTATGGCTACACCTTC. Translated, it gives CASGLSRQFYGYTF. Drawing the rest from reference TRBV5-4 and TRBJ1-2, the complete variable domain is ETGVTQSPTHLIKTRGQQVTLRCSSQSGHNTVSWYQQALGQGPQFIFQYYREEENGRGNFPPRFSGLQFPNYSSELNVNALELDDSALYLCASGLSRQFYGYTFGSGTRLTVV.

This clone was counted ten times or more. The V and J genes are TRBV28 and TRBJ2-1, with 12 bases identical to TRBD2. The V gene end was trimmed by 5 bases and the J gene end by 6 bases; junction bases not matched to a gene: 11. Germline V gene sequence: CDR1 MDHEN, CDR2 SYDVKM. The CDR3 sequence is 17 residues long. CDR3 residues: CASSLTPWTSGTNEQFF. The CDR3 DNA reads as TGTGCCAGCAGTCTAACCCCTTGGACTAGCGGGACCAATGAGCAGTTCTTC.

In its sample, this clone was seen many times. V is TRBV4-2 and J is TRBJ1-1; 9 nucleotides align to TRBD1. Trimming took 5 bases from V and 4 from J; bases not matched to a gene: 8. The CDR3 contains 15 residues. The germline CDR1 and CDR2 sequences are LGHNA and YNFKEQ. This CDR3 is CASSNPDRGGTEAFF. The CDR3 nucleotides read TGTGCCAGCAGCAACCCGGACAGGGGCGGCACTGAAGCTTTCTTT.

This clone appeared many times. J is TRBJ1-1 and V is TRBV20-1; D is possibly TRBD1 (5 bases). The V end lost 0 bases, the J end lost 1 base, and 12 bases lay between the germline ends. The CDR3 loop spans 15 amino acids. Germline CDR1 is DFQATT and CDR2 is SNEGSKA (reference sequence). Here the CDR3 DNA reads TGCAGTGCTAGAGATCTTAGACAGCAGAACACTGAAGCTTTCTTT. Translated, it gives CSARDLRQQNTEAFF.

This clone was found a few times. One end of the junction fails to match germline, which may point to a read error. V gene TRBV6-1 combines with J gene TRBJ1-2; D gene uncertain. CDR1 and CDR2 from the germline V gene are MNHNS and SASEGT. The CDR3 has 15 residues. In DNA form, the CDR3 reads TGTGCCAGCATTGAAGCATCGGATGGTTCCTATGGCTACACCTTC. It codes for CASIEASDGSYGYTF.

This clone occurred many times. The V gene is TRBV7-2, the J gene TRBJ2-1, with 8 bases lining up with TRBD2. Looked up from germline, CDR1 is SGHTA and CDR2 is FQGNSA. The CDR3 has 13 residues. Trimming took 7 bases from V and 6 from J; bases not matched to a gene: 5. The CDR3 coding sequence is TGTGCCAGCACAGCGGGAGTCCCCAATGAGCAGTTCTTC. It codes for CASTAGVPNEQFF.

Many counts were recorded for this clone. The chain is built from TRBV20-1 and TRBJ2-1; 10 bases match TRBD2. V gave up 4 bases and J gave up 7 bases; unmatched junction bases: 10. From germline, CDR1 is DFQATT and CDR2 SNEGSKA (reference sequence). CDR3 length: 15 amino acids. DNA of the CDR3: TGCAGTGCTACAACCGGGACTAGCGATACGAATGAGCAGTTCTTC. It yields the protein CSATTGTSDTNEQFF.

This clone was seen at least ten times. The chain is built from TRBV3-1 and TRBJ2-3; D remains ambiguous. With 0 bases removed from V and 1 base from J, the gap between germline ends came to 8 bases. Per germline, CDR1 LGHDT and CDR2 YNNKEL (reference sequence). The CDR3 is made up of 15 amino acids. CDR3 DNA sequence: TGTGCCAGCAGCCAAGATCCGGCGGGCACAGATACGCAGTATTTT. Its protein is CASSQDPAGTDTQYF.

The chain couples TRBV20-1 to TRBJ2-1; 8 bases agree with TRBD2. In germline, CDR1 is DFQATT, CDR2 SNEGSKA (reference sequence). The CDR3 has 15 amino acids. After removal of 0 bases from V and 4 bases from J, the junction contained 5 bases not matched to a gene. The CDR3 DNA is TGCAGTGCTAGAGATACAGCGGGGGTATACAATGAGCAGTTCTTC. It yields the protein CSARDTAGVYNEQFF.

This clone occurred many times. V and J are TRBV2 and TRBJ2-5, with a possible D match to TRBD1 (5 bases). V was clipped by 2 bases and J by 2 bases, with 12 bases between them. This CDR3 region has 15 residues. Germline CDR1 is SNHLY and CDR2 is FYNNEI. The CDR3: CASSEQGAVQETQYF. In nucleotides, the CDR3 is TGTGCCAGCAGTGAACAAGGGGCAGTGCAAGAGACCCAGTACTTC.

This clone was seen many times. The rearrangement joins TRBV19 to TRBJ2-2; D unclear. The CDR3 has 14 amino acids. V lost 1 base to trimming and J lost 5 bases, with 8 bases between them. Germline CDR1 and CDR2: LNHDA and SQIVND (reference sequence). The CDR3 protein is CASSIAVWTGELFF. In nucleotides, the CDR3 is TGTGCCAGTAGTATAGCCGTGTGGACCGGGGAGCTGTTTTTT.

This clone was seen many times. The identical CDR3 is also encoded by other nucleotide sequences in the sample. The chain has TRBV7-6 and TRBJ2-2, with D perhaps matching TRBD1 or TRBD2 (5 bases each). CDR3 length: 16 amino acids. Looked up from germline, CDR1 is SGHVS and CDR2 is FNYEAQ. Trimming took off 0 bases at V and 4 bases at J, with 12 bases between the two ends. The CDR3 is CASSLAVGDGTGELFF. In DNA, the CDR3 is TGTGCCAGCAGCTTAGCTGTGGGGGATGGCACCGGGGAGCTGTTTTTT.

This clone was recorded at least ten times. The gene calls are TRBV6-4 and TRBJ2-1, with 7 bases identical to TRBD2. The junction had 0 bases not matched to a gene; V was cut back by 5 bases and J by 2 bases. The CDR3 runs 13 residues. Per germline, CDR1 MRHNA and CDR2 SNTAGT. The CDR3 coding sequence is TGTGCCAGCAGTAGCGGGGCCTACAATGAGCAGTTCTTC. Translated, it gives CASSSGAYNEQFF.